What follows describes a single TCR beta chain. What it recognizes is unknown. The CDR3 runs to 13 residues. Trimming took off 6 bases at V and 2 bases at J, with 9 bases between the two ends. CDR1 MNHEY and CDR2 SVGAGI come from the germline V gene. The PCR employed 60 Vbeta primers together with 13 Jbeta primers. Sequenced by immunoSEQ multiplex PCR; TCRdb stores in-frame clones only, minus some. The specimen's table records some 51,000 clones. These data originate in a study of cytomegalovirus exposure and HLA in healthy donors. Overall study results and limits: The classifier reportedly diagnosed cytomegalovirus status with high sensitivity and specificity. While the bulk of TCR sequences proved rare, some public TCRs turned up in many donors. A later analysis found common viral pathogens apparently linked to several of the most significant clusters.

The chain couples TRBV6-5 to TRBJ2-3, with D possibly TRBD1 on 6 matching bases. Sequenced material: PBMCs. The receptor comes from a man aged 50 to 59 in good health and CMV-seropositive. The CDR3 nucleotides read TGTGCCAGCAGGAGGACAGTCACAGATACGCAGTATTTT. Translated: CASRRTVTDTQYF.